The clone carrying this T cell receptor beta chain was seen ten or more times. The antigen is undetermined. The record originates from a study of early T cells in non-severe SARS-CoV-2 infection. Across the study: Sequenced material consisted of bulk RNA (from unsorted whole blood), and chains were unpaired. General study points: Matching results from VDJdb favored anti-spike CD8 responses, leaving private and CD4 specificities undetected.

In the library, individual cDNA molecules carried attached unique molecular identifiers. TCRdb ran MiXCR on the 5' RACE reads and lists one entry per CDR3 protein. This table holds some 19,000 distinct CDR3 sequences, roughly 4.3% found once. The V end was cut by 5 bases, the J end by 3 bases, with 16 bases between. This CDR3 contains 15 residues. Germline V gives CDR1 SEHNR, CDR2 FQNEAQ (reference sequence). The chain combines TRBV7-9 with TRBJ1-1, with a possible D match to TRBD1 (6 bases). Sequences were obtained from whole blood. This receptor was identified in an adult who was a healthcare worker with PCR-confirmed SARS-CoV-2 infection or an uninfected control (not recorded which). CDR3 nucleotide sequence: TGTGCCAGCAGCCCCGGAGCGGGGGCGGACACTGAAGCTTTCTTT. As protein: CASSPGAGADTEAFF.